These 21 T cell receptor beta chains came from one sample sequenced in a study of OX40 agonist ivuxolimab in advanced cancers. The library was produced with the immunoSEQ multiplex PCR assay. What TCRdb holds here is the immuneACCESS table cut down to in-frame rearrangements. Part of the clones is not present; checked against another copy, under half of the missing clones reflect an unresolved V gene, and the others are unexplained. This sample holds under 40,000 clones; about 92% were observed only once. The ten largest clones add up to roughly 1% of the sample. The input for sequencing was CD4+ or CD8+ T cells sorted from blood, taken in a trial of the OX40 agonist ivuxolimab. The receptors stem from an adult with an advanced solid tumor such as melanoma, head and neck, liver or kidney cancer.

This chain joins TRBV27 and TRBJ1-4; D is perhaps TRBD1 (6 bases). V was clipped by 6 bases and J by 1 base, with 12 bases between them. In germline, CDR1 is MNHEY, CDR2 SMNVEV (reference sequence). This CDR3 is built from 15 residues. The CDR3 here is CASRPNRVTNEKLFF. The CDR3 coding sequence is TGTGCCAGCAGGCCAAACAGGGTAACTAATGAAAAACTGTTTTTT.

This clone was counted between two and nine times. This chain uses TRBV7-9 with TRBJ2-6; D remains unclear. V was pared by 3 bases and J by 0 bases, with 15 bases between. The germline gives CDR1 SEHNR, CDR2 FQNEAQ (reference sequence). CDR3 length: 18 amino acids. The CDR3 nucleotides read TGTGCCAGCAGCTTTCCCCCTGATATCTACTCTGGGGCCAACGTCCTGACTTTC. It translates to CASSFPPDIYSGANVLTF.

This clone was detected once. The gene calls are TRBV19 and TRBJ2-2; the match to TRBD2 covers 7 bases. The germline CDR1 and CDR2 sequences are LNHDA and SQIVND (reference sequence). Trimming at V came to 3 bases and at J to 2 bases, leaving 6 bases not matched to a gene. The CDR3 length is 16 residues. The CDR3 bases are TGTGCCAGTAGTATGGGTGGCGGGAGAAACACCGGGGAGCTGTTTTTT. Its translation: CASSMGGGRNTGELFF.

This chain connects TRBV7-3 to TRBJ2-2; D assignment may be TRBD1 or TRBD2 (6 bases each). From germline, CDR1 is SGHTA and CDR2 FQGTGA. V lost 0 bases and J lost 6, with 11 bases in between. The CDR3 length is 15 residues. DNA for the CDR3: TGTGCCAGCAGCTTAACACGGGGGCGACCCGGGGAGCTGTTTTTT. Amino acid sequence: CASSLTRGRPGELFF.

The rearrangement joins TRBV30 to TRBJ1-1, with 9 bases fitting TRBD1. This CDR3 region has 14 residues. With V trimmed by 0 bases and J by 1 base, 0 bases remained unmatched. Germline CDR1 GTSNPN, CDR2 SVGIG (reference sequence). CDR3 sequence: CAWSVQGANTEAFF. CDR3 in DNA: TGTGCCTGGAGTGTACAGGGGGCGAACACTGAAGCTTTCTTT.

This clone was counted once. The chain recombines TRBV6-6 with TRBJ2-7; 10 nucleotides match TRBD1. Trimming removed 4 bases from V and 3 bases from J; junction bases left unmatched: 3. The CDR3 is 14 residues long. Germline V CDR1 and CDR2: MNHNY, SVGAGI (reference sequence). DNA of the CDR3: TGTGCCAGCAGTTTAGGGGACAGGGGCTACGAGCAGTACTTC. Its protein product is CASSLGDRGYEQYF.

The chain joins TRBV23-1 to TRBJ1-5; D not certain. TRBV23-1 is designated an ORF whose function remains uncertain. V lost 8 bases, J lost 1 base, and 18 bases lay in between. The CDR3 is made up of 16 amino acids. CDR3 amino acids: CASGLNFRWSNQPQHF. Written as DNA, the CDR3 is TGCGCCAGCGGGTTAAACTTCCGGTGGAGCAATCAGCCCCAGCATTTT.

The chain links TRBV6-1 to TRBJ1-2; 7 bases are a match to TRBD1. The CDR3 covers 15 residues. With 3 bases clipped from V and 8 bases from J, the junction kept 12 bases outside the gene matches. Germline CDR1 MNHNS, CDR2 SASEGT. In DNA, the CDR3 is TGTGCCAGCAGTGACTACAGGGGCGGCTCCTTCGGCTACACCTTC. Its translation is CASSDYRGGSFGYTF.

The V and J genes are TRBV13 and TRBJ2-5; 12 bases line up with TRBD2. Germline assignment: CDR1 PRHDT and CDR2 FYEKMQ (reference sequence). The CDR3 has 16 residues. V trimming: 2 bases; J trimming: 5 bases; junction bases outside the gene matches: 6. The CDR3 reads CASSLRLAGVAETQYF. Written as DNA, the CDR3 is TGTGCCAGCAGCTTAAGACTAGCGGGGGTTGCGGAGACCCAGTACTTC.

In DNA, the CDR3 is TGTGCCTGGAGACCCAGGGGGCAGGGCCACGAAAAACTGTTTTTT. Translating it yields CAWRPRGQGHEKLFF. This rearrangement joins TRBV30 to TRBJ1-4; 8 nucleotides line up with TRBD1. The CDR3 is 15 residues long. Trimming took 3 bases from V and 8 from J; bases not matched to a gene: 11. Germline CDR1 reads GTSNPN; CDR2 reads SVGIG (reference sequence).

The gene calls are TRBV6-5 and TRBJ2-5; 7 nucleotides match TRBD1. Germline loops: CDR1 MNHEY, CDR2 SVGAGI. The CDR3 covers 15 residues. With V trimmed by 6 bases and J by 2 bases, 9 bases remained unmatched. DNA of the CDR3: TGTGCCAGCAGGTCCGCGGACAGGTCACAAGAGACCCAGTACTTC. Translated, it gives CASRSADRSQETQYF.

The gene calls are TRBV5-1 and TRBJ1-2; D unclear. Trimming left V 1 base short and J 2 bases short, with 3 bases between. Per the germline V gene, CDR1 is SGHRS and CDR2 is YFSETQ. The CDR3 contains 12 residues. The CDR3 nucleotides read TGCGCCAGCAGCTTGACAAACTATGGCTACACCTTC. Residues: CASSLTNYGYTF. Filled out from reference TRBV5-1 and TRBJ1-2, the complete variable domain reads KAGVTQTPRYLIKTRGQQVTLSCSPISGHRSVSWYQQTPGQGLQFLFEYFSETQRNKGNFPGRFSGRQFSNSRSEMNVSTLELGDSALYLCASSLTNYGYTFGSGTRLTVV.

Only one count was recorded for this clone. The chain combines TRBV28 with TRBJ1-3; possibly TRBD1 for D (6 bases). The V gene lost 2 bases and the J gene lost 5 bases, with 19 bases spanning the gap. The germline V gene encodes CDR1 MDHEN and CDR2 SYDVKM. The CDR3 is made up of 17 amino acids. The CDR3 sequence is CASSLAGWGQIRNTIYF. The CDR3 DNA sequence: TGTGCCAGCAGTTTAGCCGGCTGGGGACAAATCAGAAACACCATATATTTT.

This clone was found once. The J gene is TRBJ2-7, the V gene TRBV5-8; D gene uncertain. The germline V gene has CDR1 SGHTS and CDR2 YDEGEE. V lost 0 bases to trimming and J lost 3 bases, with 1 base between them. The CDR3 has 11 residues. The CDR3 coding sequence is TGTGCCAGCAGCTTGGGCTACGAGCAGTACTTC. This gives the protein CASSLGYEQYF.

This clone appeared a few times. The chain has TRBV7-3 and TRBJ2-2, with 10 positions matching TRBD1. The CDR3 sequence is 17 residues long. Germline V lookup: CDR1 SGHTA, CDR2 FQGTGA. Trimming at V came to 5 bases and at J to 1 base, leaving 7 bases not matched to a gene. The CDR3 region has the DNA TGTGCCAGCAGCGCCAAGACAGGGGGCATGAACACCGGGGAGCTGTTTTTT. This gives the protein CASSAKTGGMNTGELFF.

This chain links TRBV11-1 with TRBJ1-4; D perhaps matches TRBD1 (5 bases). Trimming removed 8 bases at V and 1 base at J, with 23 bases between. Germline V gene lookup returns CDR1 SGHAT and CDR2 FQDESV (reference sequence). The CDR3 has 18 residues. This CDR3 reads CASRHGDLGGGTNEKLFF. CDR3 in DNA: TGTGCCAGCCGACATGGGGACCTCGGGGGAGGAACTAATGAAAAACTGTTTTTT.

The chain couples TRBV2 to TRBJ2-7; D is unresolved. The V end lost 2 bases, the J end lost 4 bases, and 3 bases lay between the germline ends. The CDR3 is made up of 11 amino acids. Germline assignment: CDR1 SNHLY and CDR2 FYNNEI. Written as DNA, the CDR3 is TGTGCCAGCAGTGAAATTTACGAGCAGTACTTC. Translated, it gives CASSEIYEQYF.

This rearrangement joins TRBV14 to TRBJ2-7, with D perhaps TRBD1 (6 bases). The CDR3 length is 14 residues. The V end lost 2 bases, the J end lost 3 bases, and 11 bases lay between the germline ends. CDR1 SGHDN and CDR2 FVKESK come from the germline V gene. In DNA form, the CDR3 reads TGTGCCAGCAGCCAACAGGGGATCGGCTACGAGCAGTACTTC. Residues: CASSQQGIGYEQYF.

The chain joins TRBV18 to TRBJ1-4, with D unresolved. V lost 1 base and J lost 7, with 7 bases in between. CDR3 size: 13 residues. CDR1 and CDR2 from the germline V gene are KGHSH and LQKENI. The CDR3 DNA reads as TGTGCCAGCTCACCACGAGCAGGTGAAAAACTGTTTTTT. Protein product: CASSPRAGEKLFF.

CDR3 coding DNA: TGTGCCAGCAGCCTTCCGGGACAGGGTGGCAATGAGCAGTTCTTC. Encoded protein: CASSLPGQGGNEQFF. The genes are TRBV5-4 and TRBJ2-1; 9 bases match TRBD1. The germline CDR1 and CDR2 sequences are SGHNT and YYREEE (reference sequence). The CDR3 totals 15 residues. J gave up 6 bases and V 4 bases, and 8 bases lay outside the gene matches.

The DNA for the CDR3 is TGCGCCAGCAGCTTCCTGGACAGGGGAAACACTGAAGCTTTCTTT. It yields the protein CASSFLDRGNTEAFF. The V gene is TRBV5-1, the J gene TRBJ1-1; TRBD1 aligns across 9 bases. This CDR3 has 15 amino acids. CDR1 SGHRS and CDR2 YFSETQ come from the germline V gene. The J segment lost 2 bases and the V segment lost 2 bases, leaving 4 bases of the junction unmatched.